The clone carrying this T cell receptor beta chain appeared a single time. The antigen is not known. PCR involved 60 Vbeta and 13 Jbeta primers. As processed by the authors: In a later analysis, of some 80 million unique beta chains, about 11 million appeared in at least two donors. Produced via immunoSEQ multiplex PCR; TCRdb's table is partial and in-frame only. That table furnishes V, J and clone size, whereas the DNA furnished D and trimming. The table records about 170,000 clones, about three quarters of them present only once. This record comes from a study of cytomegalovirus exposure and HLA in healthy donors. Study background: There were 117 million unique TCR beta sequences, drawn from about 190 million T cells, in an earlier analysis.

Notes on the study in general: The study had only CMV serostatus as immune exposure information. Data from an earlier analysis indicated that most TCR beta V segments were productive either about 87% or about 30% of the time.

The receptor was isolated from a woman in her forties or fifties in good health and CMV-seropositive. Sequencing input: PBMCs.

This chain's CDR3 is CASSYGQPNLNTEAFF. The CDR3 bases are TGTGCCAGCAGTTACGGGCAGCCTAATTTGAACACTGAAGCTTTCTTT. The chain has TRBV6-6 and TRBJ1-1; D not resolved. This CDR3 has 16 residues. Trimming left V 2 bases short and J 0 bases short, with 13 bases between. The germline V gene has CDR1 MNHNY and CDR2 SVGAGI (reference sequence).